The 26 T cell receptor beta chains presented below share a single source sample, sequenced in a study of identical twins. TCRdb processed the 5' RACE reads anew with MiXCR; each CDR3 protein has one entry. Of 200,000 to 250,000 distinct CDR3 sequences in the sample, 7.5% were seen once. The same specimen was also included in a second study, on yellow fever vaccine responses in identical twins.

Sample: memory (CD45RO+) T cells sorted from blood. The receptors derive from a woman between 18 and 29 years old in good health.

In this sample, this clonotype turned up many times. The V call is TRBV4-1, the J call TRBJ1-3; D unresolved. V lost 1 base to trimming and J lost 0 bases, with 13 bases between them. The germline V gene has CDR1 MGHRA and CDR2 YSYEKL. The CDR3 spans 17 residues. The CDR3 here is CASSQVASLSSGNTIYF. CDR3 nucleotide sequence: TGCGCCAGCAGCCAAGTAGCCTCCCTGAGCTCTGGAAACACCATATATTTT.

This clonotype was observed many times. The genes are TRBV6-2 or TRBV6-3 and TRBJ2-3; D is ambiguous. V lost 2 bases and J 6 bases, leaving 15 bases between the germline ends. This CDR3 region has 15 residues. The germline V gene encodes CDR1 MNHEY and CDR2 SVGEGT. The CDR3 sequence: CASSYGALPPDTQYF. CDR3 in DNA: TGTGCCAGCAGTTACGGCGCTCTCCCGCCGGATACGCAGTATTTT.

There are a few counts of this clonotype. V and J are TRBV15 and TRBJ2-7; maybe TRBD1 (6 bases). Per germline, CDR1 LNHNV and CDR2 YYDKDF (reference sequence). Trimming removed 4 bases at V and 3 bases at J, with 16 bases between. This CDR3 region has 15 residues. The DNA of the CDR3 is TGTGCCACCAGCACGCAACAGGGTTCAGTCTACGAGCAGTACTTC. Amino acid sequence: CATSTQQGSVYEQYF.

The chain employs TRBV4-3 and TRBJ2-7; 13 bases align to TRBD2. Germline values: CDR1 LGHNA, CDR2 YSLEER. The CDR3 is made up of 15 amino acids. The V gene end was trimmed by 4 bases and the J gene end by 6 bases; junction bases not matched to a gene: 6. The CDR3 loop is CASSPGLAGVIEQYF. The CDR3 DNA is TGCGCCAGCAGCCCAGGACTAGCGGGAGTAATCGAGCAGTACTTC.

The chain carries TRBV12-1 and TRBJ2-1; no DNA check was done on the table's D call, TRBD2. TRBV12-1 is listed as a pseudogene. The CDR3 is 16 residues long. CDR3 coding DNA: TGTGCCAGCAGCTCACGATCTCCCGACCAAGTCAATGAGCAGTTCTTC. It yields the protein CASSSRSPDQVNEQFF.

The V and J genes are TRBV20-1 and TRBJ2-1; 9 nucleotides match TRBD2. This CDR3 is 16 amino acids long. Germline V gene sequence: CDR1 DFQATT, CDR2 SNEGSKA (reference sequence). Trimming took 3 bases from V and 0 from J; bases not matched to a gene: 6. In nucleotides, the CDR3 is TGCAGTGCTAGTGGAGGTAGCGGGAGCTCCTACAATGAGCAGTTCTTC. Amino acid sequence: CSASGGSGSSYNEQFF.

CDR3 loop: CASSLRGQGGYEQYF. The CDR3 nucleotides read TGCGCCAGCAGCTTGAGGGGACAGGGAGGCTACGAGCAGTACTTC. The rearrangement links TRBV5-1 to TRBJ2-7; 9 bases agree with TRBD1. Germline CDR1 and CDR2: SGHRS and YFSETQ. V lost 1 base to trimming and J lost 3 bases; unmatched junction nucleotides: 5. The CDR3 covers 15 residues.

This clonotype was counted at least ten times. The chain carries TRBV20-1 and TRBJ2-3; 9 bases are shared with TRBD2. The CDR3 covers 13 residues. V lost 5 bases, J lost 1 base, and 1 base stayed unmatched. Germline values: CDR1 DFQATT, CDR2 SNEGSKA (reference sequence). The CDR3 sequence is CSAERGGTDTQYF. In DNA, the CDR3 is TGCAGTGCTGAGCGGGGGGGCACAGATACGCAGTATTTT.

This sequence joins TRBV9 and TRBJ2-7, with 11 bases matching TRBD1. Germline loops: CDR1 SGDLS, CDR2 YYNGEE. J lost 4 bases, V lost 4 bases, and 16 bases had no gene match. The CDR3 length is 18 residues. The DNA of the CDR3 is TGTGCCAGCAGCCCAGTCCCCGGGACAGGGGGGGACGGTTACGAGCAGTACTTC. Its translation: CASSPVPGTGGDGYEQYF.

This clonotype has a count of ten or more. The genes are TRBV7-2 and TRBJ1-5, with TRBD1 as a possible D gene (5 bases). Trimming took off 2 bases at V and 7 bases at J, with 9 bases between the two ends. CDR3 length: 13 residues. Germline CDR1 SGHTA, CDR2 FQGNSA. CDR3 nucleotides: TGTGCCAGCAGCTTAAAATGGGGCCAGCCCCAGCATTTT. Amino acids: CASSLKWGQPQHF. The full variable domain, with the rest looked up from reference TRBV7-2 and TRBJ1-5, is GAGVSQSPSNKVTEKGKDVELRCDPISGHTALYWYRQSLGQGLEFLIYFQGNSAPDKSGLPSDRFSAERTGGSVSTLTIQRTQQEDSAVYLCASSLKWGQPQHFGDGTRLSIL.

This clonotype came up many times. This chain joins TRBV12-3 or TRBV12-4 and TRBJ2-4; 7 positions match TRBD2. V lost 0 bases, J lost 0 bases, and 2 bases stayed unmatched. CDR3 size: 16 residues. The CDR3 is CASSLAGGLAKNIQYF. As DNA, the CDR3 is TGTGCCAGCAGTTTAGCGGGAGGGCTAGCCAAAAACATTCAGTACTTC.

The sample holds many counts of this clonotype. This rearrangement joins TRBV12-3 or TRBV12-4 to TRBJ2-3, with D hard to call. V lost 2 bases and J 6 bases, leaving 6 bases between the germline ends. The CDR3 extends over 12 amino acids. The CDR3, as DNA: TGTGCCAGCAGTTTATTCGGGGATACGCAGTATTTT. It specifies CASSLFGDTQYF.

The V gene is TRBV2, the J gene TRBJ2-5; TRBD2 agrees at 12 bases. The V gene's germline CDR1 is SNHLY and CDR2 FYNNEI. J lost 0 bases, V lost 7 bases, and 3 bases had no gene match. The CDR3 consists of 15 residues. The CDR3 sequence is CASITSGGNQETQYF. As DNA, the CDR3 is TGTGCCAGCATCACTAGCGGGGGGAACCAAGAGACCCAGTACTTC.

This clonotype was seen a few times. The chain carries TRBV6-1 and TRBJ2-1, with 8 bases fitting TRBD2. Germline V lookup: CDR1 MNHNS, CDR2 SASEGT. Trimming took 7 bases from V and 0 from J; bases not matched to a gene: 8. CDR3 length equals 16 residues. The CDR3 nucleotides read TGTGCCAGCACCGTTAACAGCGGGAGCTCCTACAATGAGCAGTTCTTC. Its protein is CASTVNSGSSYNEQFF.

This clonotype was seen repeatedly, ten times or more. The chain employs TRBV12-3 or TRBV12-4 and TRBJ2-5; the D is unclear. The germline V and J ends were trimmed by 7 bases and 1 base, with 13 bases remaining between them. This CDR3 is built from 14 residues. CDR3 sequence: CASTPMASQETQYF. CDR3 DNA sequence: TGTGCCAGCACCCCAATGGCTAGCCAAGAGACCCAGTACTTC.

This clonotype was recorded a few times. The V gene is TRBV11-1, the J gene TRBJ2-1, with 14 bases identical to TRBD2. Trimming took 4 bases from V and 2 from J; bases not matched to a gene: 7. Germline loops: CDR1 SGHAT, CDR2 FQDESV (reference sequence). The CDR3 extends over 18 amino acids. CDR3 nucleotide sequence: TGTGCCAGCAGCTCCGTTAAGGGACTAGCGGGGGCCTACAATGAGCAGTTCTTC. It translates to CASSSVKGLAGAYNEQFF.

This chain links TRBV24-1 with TRBJ2-2, with 10 bases fitting TRBD1. The CDR3 contains 16 residues. Trimming removed 4 bases from V and 5 bases from J; junction bases left unmatched: 6. Germline lookup yields CDR1 KGHDR and CDR2 SFDVKD. CDR3 DNA sequence: TGTGCCACCAGTGAACGGACAGGGGGTGGGACCGGGGAGCTGTTTTTT. Translating it yields CATSERTGGGTGELFF.

This clonotype was counted at least ten times. The chain combines TRBV5-1 with TRBJ1-1; no firm D call. CDR1 and CDR2 (germline): SGHRS, YFSETQ. Trimming removed 0 bases at V and 0 bases at J, with 6 bases between. The length of the CDR3 is 14 residues. The CDR3 DNA reads TGCGCCAGCAGCTTGGTCGTCCTGAACACTGAAGCTTTCTTT. Translating gives CASSLVVLNTEAFF. Looking up the rest from reference TRBV5-1 and TRBJ1-1 gives the full variable domain: KAGVTQTPRYLIKTRGQQVTLSCSPISGHRSVSWYQQTPGQGLQFLFEYFSETQRNKGNFPGRFSGRQFSNSRSEMNVSTLELGDSALYLCASSLVVLNTEAFFGQGTRLTVV.

This clonotype was recorded many times. The genes are TRBV7-3 and TRBJ2-1; possibly TRBD1 for D (6 bases). Trimming cost V 5 bases and J 3 bases, with 14 bases left between them. The CDR3 is 15 amino acids. Per the germline V gene, CDR1 is SGHTA and CDR2 is FQGTGA. The DNA for the CDR3 is TGTGCCAGCAGCCTCTCCGGGACAAACTACAATGAGCAGTTCTTC. Residues: CASSLSGTNYNEQFF.

Ten or more counts support this clonotype. The chain employs TRBV29-1 and TRBJ1-5, with 7 bases fitting TRBD1. With V trimmed by 7 bases and J by 3 bases, 6 bases remained unmatched. The CDR3 has 13 amino acids. The V gene's germline CDR1 is SQVTM and CDR2 ANQGSEA. CDR3 in amino acids: CSARTGLNQPQHF. CDR3 coding DNA: TGCAGCGCCCGGACAGGCCTCAATCAGCCCCAGCATTTT.

This clonotype has only a few counts. This sequence joins TRBV19 and TRBJ1-1; no clear D gene. The CDR3 contains 15 residues. Between the trimmed V and J ends, which lost 6 bases and 1 base, there was a span of 15 bases. The germline CDR1 and CDR2 sequences are LNHDA and SQIVND (reference sequence). The CDR3, as DNA: TGTGCCAGTAGCACCAGTTCCGTGAAGAACACTGAAGCTTTCTTT. This sequence encodes CASSTSSVKNTEAFF.

This clonotype occurred many times. The rearrangement uses TRBV3-1 and TRBJ2-1, with 11 bases matching TRBD2. The CDR3 is 15 residues long. Trimming cost V 4 bases and J 8 bases; bases outside gene matches: 7. Germline V gene sequence: CDR1 LGHDT, CDR2 YNNKEL (reference sequence). Here the CDR3 DNA reads TGTGCCAGCAGCCTCCGTAGCGGGGGGGCCTATGAGCAGTTCTTC. This codes for CASSLRSGGAYEQFF.

The chain carries TRBV27 and TRBJ2-1; D is possibly TRBD2 (6 bases). Germline-derived CDR1 and CDR2 are MNHEY and SMNVEV (reference sequence). With 2 bases removed from V and 2 bases from J, the gap between germline ends came to 13 bases. The CDR3 totals 16 residues. The CDR3 coding sequence is TGTGCCAGCAGTTTAGAAGGGGACTGGACCTACAATGAGCAGTTCTTC. It is translated as CASSLEGDWTYNEQFF.

The chain uses TRBV27 and TRBJ2-7; TRBD2 agrees at 7 bases. The CDR3 contains 15 residues. Germline V gene sequence: CDR1 MNHEY, CDR2 SMNVEV (reference sequence). Trimming cost V 3 bases and J 2 bases; bases outside gene matches: 7. In nucleotides, the CDR3 is TGTGCCAGCAGTTTCAGGCGGACTAGTGCCTACGAGCAGTACTTC. It specifies CASSFRRTSAYEQYF.

This chain joins TRBV18 and TRBJ2-1; 11 bases agree with TRBD2. Unmatched junction bases numbered 3, after V lost 8 bases and J lost 3 bases. Germline V gene data show CDR1 as KGHSH and CDR2 as LQKENI. CDR3 length: 14 residues. This CDR3 reads CASTGTSGYNEQFF. In nucleotides, the CDR3 is TGTGCCAGCACCGGGACTAGCGGCTACAATGAGCAGTTCTTC.

This clonotype was seen only a few times. The chain carries TRBV5-1 and TRBJ2-4; 7 bases are a match to TRBD1. Germline assignment: CDR1 SGHRS and CDR2 YFSETQ. CDR3 length: 15 amino acids. The junction had 8 bases not matched to a gene; V was cut back by 3 bases and J by 5 bases. The CDR3 sequence is CASSSSRDSENIQYF. The CDR3 region has the DNA TGCGCCAGCAGCTCTTCCCGGGACAGCGAAAACATTCAGTACTTC.